This is a list of T cell receptor beta chains from one sample in a study of shared clonotypes between healthy human individuals. This table comes from immunoSEQ multiplex PCR, and its TCRdb copy is limited to in-frame clones, with some not included. The table records 2,500,000 or so clones, around nine tenths of them present only once. Material for sequencing was naive CD4+ T cells sorted from blood. These TCRs come from a man between 18 and 29 years old in good health. CDR3s include the opening cysteine and the closing phenylalanine or tryptophan. Fields, in order: D gene, CDR3 length, V gene, J gene, clone size, CDR3 DNA, CDR3 protein. A D gene is named only where the DNA matches it firmly. Size is omitted from some rows. Given values are once, few, many or a class for expanded clones.

NA	13	TRBV6-6	TRBJ1-2	NA	TGTGCCAGCAGTTCCCGCGGGGCGGGTGGCTACACCTTC	CASSSRGAGGYTF
TRBD1	16	TRBV5-4	TRBJ1-1	NA	TGTGCCAGCAGCACAGGGGATAGAACTATGAACACTGAAGCTTTCTTT	CASSTGDRTMNTEAFF
TRBD1	16	TRBV28	TRBJ1-1	NA	TGTGCCAGCAGATCTAAAAGGGGACAGATGAACACTGAAGCTTTCTTT	CASRSKRGQMNTEAFF
TRBD1	14	TRBV5-5	TRBJ1-5	NA	TGTGCCAGCAGCTTATCGGACAGGGCAAGGCCCCAGCATTTT	CASSLSDRARPQHF
NA	14	TRBV6-6	TRBJ2-7	NA	TGTGCCAGCAGTTACAGGGAAGGGTCCTACGAGCAGTACTTC	CASSYREGSYEQYF
TRBD1	14	TRBV4-1	TRBJ2-2	NA	TGCGCCAGCAGCCATCCCGACAGGGGCGGGGAGCTGTTTTTT	CASSHPDRGGELFF
NA	10	TRBV10-3	TRBJ2-5	NA	TGTGCCATCGGGGGAGAGACCCAGTACTTC	CAIGGETQYF
TRBD1	18	TRBV5-6	TRBJ1-1	NA	TGTGCCAGCAGCTTGGCAACAGGGGCGGACGGGCAGGGGACTGAAGCTTTCTTT	CASSLATGADGQGTEAFF
NA	15	TRBV6-6	TRBJ2-1	NA	TGTGCCAGCCTTCTGGACAGTCGGCTCTACAATGAGCAGTTCTTC	CASLLDSRLYNEQFF
NA	16	TRBV9	TRBJ2-2	few	TGTGCCAGCAGCGTAGGGTGGGACGCGAACACCGGGGAGCTGTTTTTT	CASSVGWDANTGELFF
NA	15	TRBV6-5	TRBJ1-6	NA	TGTGCCAGCAAGCAAAGACAGGCAGCTAATTCACCCCTCCACTTT	CASKQRQAANSPLHF
NA	14	TRBV27	TRBJ1-6	once	TGTGCCAGCAGGGAACACAGGGAGAATTCACCCCTCCACTTT	CASREHRENSPLHF
TRBD2	14	TRBV7-2	TRBJ2-1	NA	TGTGCCAGCAGCCCCGGACTAGCGGGAGGGCCGCAGTTCTTC	CASSPGLAGGPQFF
NA	13	TRBV7-8	TRBJ2-2	NA	TGTGCCAGCAGCTCCAGACTTGGCGGGGAGCTGTTTTTT	CASSSRLGGELFF
NA	13	TRBV5-6	TRBJ1-2	NA	TGTGCCAGCAGCGAGACGGTTAACTATGGCTACACCTTC	CASSETVNYGYTF
NA	13	TRBV6-1	TRBJ1-5	NA	TGTGCCAGCACTCGGGGGATCAATCAGCCCCAGCATTTT	CASTRGINQPQHF
TRBD2	15	TRBV5-4	TRBJ2-1	NA	TGTGCCAGCAGCTACGGGGGGGCGGAATACAATGAGCAGTTCTTC	CASSYGGAEYNEQFF
NA	14	TRBV18	TRBJ2-7	NA	TGTGCCAGCTCACCACCATCGGTGAGCCACGAGCAGTACTTC	CASSPPSVSHEQYF
NA	14	TRBV5-1	TRBJ2-1	NA	TGCGCCAGCAGCTTGGACCGCGGAAACGATGAGCAGTTCTTC	CASSLDRGNDEQFF
NA	14	TRBV25-1	TRBJ1-1	NA	TGTGCCAGCAGTGAGGCCACCCGGAACACTGAAGCTTTCTTT	CASSEATRNTEAFF
NA	15	TRBV15	TRBJ2-7	once	TGTGCCACCAGCAAGGATCGGCAGGGACAAGCAGAGCAGTACTTC	CATSKDRQGQAEQYF
TRBD2	15	TRBV19	TRBJ2-5	NA	TGTGCCAGTAACCAAGGTGCGGGCCTCGGGGGGGCCCAGTACTTC	CASNQGAGLGGAQYF
NA	16	TRBV11-2	TRBJ2-1	NA	TGTGCCAGCACCCACCCTGGGGACAAAACTATCAATGAGCAGTTCTTC	CASTHPGDKTINEQFF
NA	15	TRBV2	TRBJ1-5	NA	TGTGCCAGCAGTGAATTGGGGTCAGAGTATCAGCCCCAGCATTTT	CASSELGSEYQPQHF
TRBD1	16	TRBV4-1	TRBJ1-2	NA	TGCGCCAGCAGCGCATCCGGGACAGGGGTTAACTATGGCTACACCTTC	CASSASGTGVNYGYTF
NA	12	TRBV10-3	TRBJ2-5	NA	TGTGCCATCCGGGACAACCAAGAGACCCAGTACTTC	CAIRDNQETQYF
NA	12	TRBV2	TRBJ2-7	NA	TGTGCCAGCAGTGACAGGGGCCACGAGCAGTACTTC	CASSDRGHEQYF
TRBD1	15	TRBV15	TRBJ2-2	few	TGTGCCACCAGCAGAGGGGACAGGGACACCGGGGAGCTGTTTTTT	CATSRGDRDTGELFF
TRBD2	14	TRBV10-3	TRBJ2-3	NA	TGTGCCATCAGTGCTAGCGGTAGCACAGATACGCAGTATTTT	CAISASGSTDTQYF
TRBD2	15	TRBV10-3	TRBJ2-5	NA	TGTGCCATCAGTCTAAGCGGGATCGTCCGGGAGACCCAGTACTTC	CAISLSGIVRETQYF
TRBD2	16	TRBV5-1	TRBJ2-2	few	TGCGCCAGCAGCTCTCCGGGACTAGGGAACACCGGGGAGCTGTTTTTT	CASSSPGLGNTGELFF
TRBD2	15	TRBV5-1	TRBJ2-1	NA	TGCGCCAGCAGCCTCGGGACTAGCGGGGCCGGTGAGCAGTTCTTC	CASSLGTSGAGEQFF
NA	14	TRBV13	TRBJ2-3	NA	TGTGCCAGCAGCTTAGGGGGATACACAGATACGCAGTATTTT	CASSLGGYTDTQYF
NA	14	TRBV7-2	TRBJ2-4	NA	TGTGCCAGCAGCCCCGGGACGGGCAAAAACATTCAGTACTTC	CASSPGTGKNIQYF
NA	15	TRBV6-5	TRBJ1-6	once	TGTGCCAGCAGTTACTCGAAAGCGGTCCGCTCACCCCTCCACTTT	CASSYSKAVRSPLHF
TRBD2	15	TRBV11-2	TRBJ2-3	few	TGTGCCAGCAGCTTAAGCGGGGTGAGCACAGATACGCAGTATTTT	CASSLSGVSTDTQYF
NA	16	TRBV7-9	TRBJ1-5	NA	TGTGCCAGCAGCTTAAGGTGGGAGAATAGCAATCAGCCCCAGCATTTT	CASSLRWENSNQPQHF
NA	14	TRBV30	TRBJ1-2	NA	TGTGCCTGGAGTGTACACGGGGCTGAACGTGGCTACACCTTC	CAWSVHGAERGYTF
NA	14	TRBV6-1	TRBJ2-3	NA	TGTGCCAGCAGTGCCGGGAGAGGCACAGATACGCAGTATTTT	CASSAGRGTDTQYF
NA	13	TRBV5-1	TRBJ2-1	NA	TGCGCCAGCAGACTAGAGTCCTACAATGAGCAGTTCTTC	CASRLESYNEQFF
NA	14	TRBV2	TRBJ2-1	NA	TGTGCCAGCTCCTTTCGGGAGACCGACAATGAGCAGTTCTTC	CASSFRETDNEQFF
TRBD2	14	TRBV19	TRBJ2-5	NA	TGTGCCAGTAGTCCAGGGACTATCGGGGAGACCCAGTACTTC	CASSPGTIGETQYF
NA	14	TRBV7-9	TRBJ2-7	NA	TGTGCCAGCAGCTCCCTTGGGGCACGAGGTGAGCAGTACTTC	CASSSLGARGEQYF
NA	16	TRBV4-1	TRBJ1-2	few	TGCGCCAGCAGCCAAGAAGGTATTTGGGATAGAAGTGGCTACACCTTC	CASSQEGIWDRSGYTF
TRBD1	14	TRBV11-2	TRBJ1-1	few	TGTGCCAGCAGTTCGGACAGGGTGAACACTGAAGCTTTCTTT	CASSSDRVNTEAFF
NA	13	TRBV5-4	TRBJ2-5	NA	TGTGCCAGCAGACAAGGACCTCTCGGGACCCAGTACTTC	CASRQGPLGTQYF
NA	15	TRBV5-4	TRBJ1-1	NA	TGTGCCAGCAGCCTTTCAGGCGGGGGGAACACTGAAGCTTTCTTT	CASSLSGGGNTEAFF